This T cell receptor (beta chain) originates from a study of blood T cell repertoires in COVID-19. Overall study context: Some COVID-19 samples were acute and others convalescent; all came from the United States, Italy and Spain. Sample material is recorded as cDNA or gDNA derived from T cells, B-cell-depleted T cells, or PBMCs.

In the study's own analysis: Reference gene primers were amplified, and this amplification served to estimate nucleated cell counts. Generated by immunoSEQ multiplex PCR, the TCRdb table keeps only in-frame clones and is missing some. V and J calls and clone size are as listed in that table; D and trimming were resolved from the DNA. The repertoire holds some 150,000 clones, with around nine tenths as singletons. The germline CDR1 and CDR2 sequences are MDHEN and SYDVKM. This CDR3 comprises 14 residues. V was pared by 7 bases and J by 8 bases, with 20 bases between. Sample: peripheral blood. The receptor was isolated from a human donor in a cohort sampled during active COVID-19. The chain is built from TRBV28 and TRBJ1-2; D remains unclear. DNA for the CDR3: TGTGCCAGCACCCTAACTCTTGACTTGAGGGGCTACACCTTC. Its protein is CASTLTLDLRGYTF.